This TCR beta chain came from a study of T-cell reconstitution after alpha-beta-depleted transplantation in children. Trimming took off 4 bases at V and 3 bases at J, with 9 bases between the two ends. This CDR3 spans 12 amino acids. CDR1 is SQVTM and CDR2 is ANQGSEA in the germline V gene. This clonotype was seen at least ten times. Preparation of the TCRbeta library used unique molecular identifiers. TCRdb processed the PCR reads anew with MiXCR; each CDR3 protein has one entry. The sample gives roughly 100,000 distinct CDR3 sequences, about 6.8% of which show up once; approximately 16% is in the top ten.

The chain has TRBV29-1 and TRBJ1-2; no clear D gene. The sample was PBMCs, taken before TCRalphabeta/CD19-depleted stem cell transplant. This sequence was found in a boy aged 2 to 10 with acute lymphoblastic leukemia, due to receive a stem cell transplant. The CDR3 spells CSVGVQDYGYTF. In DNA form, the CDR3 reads TGCAGCGTTGGTGTTCAAGACTATGGCTACACCTTC.